The 20 T cell receptor beta chains below all came from one sample that was sequenced in a study of human T cells and chemical hapten exposure. Time point in this sample: patch test 3, about 24 weeks after DPC sensitization. Indicated treatment: therapeutic diphenylcyclopropenone sensitization with weekly scalp DPC. From the RACE reads, TCRdb called clonotypes with MiXCR, one entry per CDR3 protein. The data hold fewer than 200,000 distinct CDR3 sequences, with roughly a quarter observed a single time. The sequences come from whole blood, collected in connection with sensitization to the hapten diphenylcyclopropenone (DPC). The receptors here all came from a woman between 18 and 29 years old with alopecia areata. Some clones in this sample may be carry-over from other donors' samples.

The CDR3 DNA follows: TGTGCCAGCAGCTTAAGGGCCGGAGTCGCCCTGGTCGAGCCCACAGATACGCAGTATTTT. Amino acids: CASSLRAGVALVEPTDTQYF. This chain joins TRBV7-2 and TRBJ2-3, with D unresolved. CDR3 length: 20 residues. CDR1 is SGHTA and CDR2 is FQGNSA in the germline V gene. Deletions cut 2 bases from V and 2 bases from J, with 26 bases between. The full variable domain, rest sourced from reference TRBV7-2 and TRBJ2-3, is GAGVSQSPSNKVTEKGKDVELRCDPISGHTALYWYRQSLGQGLEFLIYFQGNSAPDKSGLPSDRFSAERTGGSVSTLTIQRTQQEDSAVYLCASSLRAGVALVEPTDTQYFGPGTRLTVL.

This clonotype occurred a few times. The V call is TRBV9, the J call TRBJ2-7; D gene unclear. V was shortened by 0 bases and J by 7 bases, with 11 bases between the two germline ends. The germline gives CDR1 SGDLS, CDR2 YYNGEE. The CDR3 consists of 13 residues. The CDR3 DNA reads as TGTGCCAGCAGCGTAGAAGGTTTCGGGGAGCAGTACTTC. It is translated as CASSVEGFGEQYF.

The rearrangement links TRBV6-5 to TRBJ2-4, with D hard to call. The V end lost 0 bases, the J end lost 0 bases, and 6 bases lay between the germline ends. Germline loops: CDR1 MNHEY, CDR2 SVGAGI. The CDR3 has 15 amino acids. The CDR3 region is CASSYSELAKNIQYF. CDR3 coding DNA: TGTGCCAGCAGTTACTCGGAACTAGCCAAAAACATTCAGTACTTC.

V is TRBV12-3 or TRBV12-4 and J is TRBJ2-7; 7 nucleotides agree with TRBD1. This CDR3 contains 15 residues. The trim removed 5 bases at V and 4 bases at J, leaving 11 bases unmatched. The CDR3 sequence is CASSPGGRSDYEQYF. The CDR3 DNA reads TGTGCCAGCAGTCCAGGGGGACGGAGCGATTACGAGCAGTACTTC.

This clonotype was seen many times. This chain links TRBV6-5 with TRBJ2-1; TRBD2 matches 10 bases. This CDR3 has 15 residues. Germline V gene sequence: CDR1 MNHEY, CDR2 SVGAGI. The V segment lost 8 bases and the J segment 4 bases; nucleotides outside the gene matches: 8. The CDR3 is CASRPRTSGYNEQFF. Written as DNA, the CDR3 is TGTGCCAGCCGCCCCCGGACTAGCGGATACAATGAGCAGTTCTTC.

Many counts were recorded for this clonotype. The V gene is TRBV20-1, the J gene TRBJ2-3; tentatively, D is TRBD2 (6 bases). The CDR3 contains 15 residues. Germline V lookup: CDR1 DFQATT, CDR2 SNEGSKA (reference sequence). V shed 2 bases and J shed 2 bases, with 14 bases lying between them. The CDR3 nucleotides read TGCAGTGCTAGACCGGGAGCGCGTAACACAGATACGCAGTATTTT. Its translation: CSARPGARNTDTQYF.

The V call is TRBV7-8, the J call TRBJ1-2, with TRBD1 matching 7 bases. Germline V gene sequence: CDR1 SGHVS, CDR2 FQNEAQ. The CDR3 has 14 amino acids. V shed 4 bases and J 4 bases; nucleotides not matched to a gene: 6. In DNA form, the CDR3 reads TGTGCCAGCAGCTCCCGGGACAGTTCCTATGGCTACACCTTC. Translated: CASSSRDSSYGYTF.

V gene TRBV4-3 combines with J gene TRBJ2-1; 8 positions match TRBD2. Germline V gene lookup returns CDR1 LGHNA and CDR2 YSLEER. V lost 4 bases, J lost 2 bases, and 10 bases stayed unmatched. CDR3 size: 17 residues. CDR3 protein: CASSLTIAGTTYNEQFF. CDR3 bases: TGCGCCAGCAGCCTAACGATAGCGGGAACCACCTACAATGAGCAGTTCTTC.

CDR3 coding DNA: TGCAGCGTTGAGGGCAGACCCTACGAGCAGTACTTC. Its translation is CSVEGRPYEQYF. The J gene is TRBJ2-7, the V gene TRBV29-1; D call uncertain. This CDR3 is 12 amino acids long. The germline V and J ends were trimmed by 3 bases and 2 bases, with 8 bases remaining between them. The V gene's germline CDR1 is SQVTM and CDR2 ANQGSEA.

This chain joins TRBV4-2 and TRBJ2-3; D perhaps matches TRBD2 (5 bases). Germline V gives CDR1 LGHNA, CDR2 YNFKEQ. V lost 0 bases to trimming and J lost 1 base, with 8 bases between them. This CDR3 region has 15 residues. The CDR3 protein is CASSQELGGTDTQYF. The CDR3 bases are TGTGCCAGCAGCCAAGAACTAGGTGGCACAGATACGCAGTATTTT.

The chain recombines TRBV20-1 with TRBJ2-7; weak D call: TRBD2 (6 bases). Trimming pared 3 bases from V and 2 bases from J, leaving 14 bases between. Germline CDR1 is DFQATT and CDR2 is SNEGSKA (reference sequence). This CDR3 comprises 14 residues. The CDR3 region is CSASVREGPYEQYF. CDR3 DNA sequence: TGCAGTGCTAGTGTGCGGGAAGGGCCCTACGAGCAGTACTTC.

In this sample, this clonotype turned up a few times. V and J are TRBV11-2 and TRBJ2-7; D possibly uses TRBD1 or TRBD2 (5 bases each). Trimming took off 2 bases at V and 6 bases at J, with 14 bases between the two ends. This CDR3 is 14 amino acids long. Germline CDR1 reads SGHAT; CDR2 reads FQNNGV. CDR3 loop: CASSLPGRPCEQYF. Written as DNA, the CDR3 is TGTGCCAGCAGCTTACCGGGACGGCCCTGCGAGCAGTACTTC. Full variable domain (outside the CDR3, taken from reference TRBV11-2 and TRBJ2-7): EAGVAQSPRYKIIEKRQSVAFWCNPISGHATLYWYQQILGQGPKLLIQFQNNGVVDDSQLPKDRFSAERLKGVDSTLKIQPAKLEDSAVYLCASSLPGRPCEQYFGPGTRLTVT.

The chain employs TRBV20-1 and TRBJ2-3; D tentatively fits TRBD1 or TRBD2 (5 bases each). Deletions cut 5 bases from V and 13 bases from J, with 16 bases between. The CDR3 is 11 residues long. Germline values: CDR1 DFQATT, CDR2 SNEGSKA (reference sequence). The CDR3 DNA follows: TGCAGTGCTGGGGAAGGACGGGACGAGTATTTT. It encodes CSAGEGRDEYF.

The gene calls are TRBV9 and TRBJ1-1; D is uncertain. CDR1 is SGDLS, CDR2 YYNGEE, per germline. Deletions cut 0 bases from V and 8 bases from J, with 14 bases between. This CDR3 has 14 amino acids. The CDR3 spells CASSVEVWGTEAFF. Written as DNA, the CDR3 is TGTGCCAGCAGCGTAGAGGTTTGGGGAACCGAAGCTTTCTTT. Filled out from reference TRBV9 and TRBJ1-1, the complete variable domain reads DSGVTQTPKHLITATGQRVTLRCSPRSGDLSVYWYQQSLDQGLQFLIQYYNGEERAKGNILERFSAQQFPDLHSELNLSSLELGDSALYFCASSVEVWGTEAFFGQGTRLTVV.

This sequence joins TRBV7-2 and TRBJ2-7, with D tentatively TRBD1 or TRBD2 (6 bases each). The CDR3 extends over 14 amino acids. V lost 1 base, J lost 4 bases, and 11 bases lay in between. The germline CDR1 and CDR2 sequences are SGHTA and FQGNSA. The CDR3 spells CASSLGGAQYEQYF. CDR3 in DNA: TGTGCCAGCAGCTTAGGGGGGGCCCAATACGAGCAGTACTTC.

The V and J genes are TRBV7-2 and TRBJ1-6, with a weak D call TRBD1 (5 bases). The CDR3 has 15 residues. V was shortened by 2 bases and J by 10 bases, with 15 bases between the two germline ends. Germline lookup yields CDR1 SGHTA and CDR2 FQGNSA. The CDR3 is CASSLMGTLDSPLHF. DNA of the CDR3: TGTGCCAGCAGCTTAATGGGGACCCTAGACTCACCCCTCCACTTT.

The genes are TRBV6-6 and TRBJ2-1; no firm D call. Germline V gene data show CDR1 as MNHNY and CDR2 as SVGAGI (reference sequence). The CDR3 loop spans 13 amino acids. V was pared by 0 bases and J by 4 bases, with 4 bases between. The CDR3 DNA reads TGTGCCAGCAGTTACTCAGGGTACAATGAGCAGTTCTTC. Its protein product is CASSYSGYNEQFF.

The chain links TRBV15 to TRBJ2-7; the D gene could be TRBD1 or TRBD2 (6 bases each). CDR1 is LNHNV and CDR2 is YYDKDF in the germline V gene (reference sequence). V lost 8 bases, J lost 7 bases, and 24 bases lay in between. The CDR3 extends over 15 amino acids. The CDR3 region has the DNA TGTGCCACCGCAACGCCTCAGGGGACTGTGGGGGAGCAGTACTTC. Translating it yields CATATPQGTVGEQYF.

This clonotype rates as medium-sized. V gene TRBV20-1 combines with J gene TRBJ1-2; D not resolved. Trimming removed 7 bases from V and 5 bases from J, with 20 bases in between. The CDR3 extends over 14 amino acids. The germline V gene has CDR1 DFQATT and CDR2 SNEGSKA (reference sequence). The CDR3 nucleotides are TGCAGTGTTACGGGCGAATCCGTTTCTTATGGCTACACCTTC. Its protein is CSVTGESVSYGYTF.

This clonotype was found a few times. The chain combines TRBV7-9 with TRBJ1-1; TRBD1 is a possible D gene (5 bases). V was pared by 5 bases and J by 3 bases, with 16 bases between. The CDR3 spans 15 residues. The germline V gene has CDR1 SEHNR and CDR2 FQNEAQ (reference sequence). The CDR3 DNA reads as TGTGCCAGCAGCAAACAATCCTCAGGGTACACTGAAGCTTTCTTT. The encoded protein is CASSKQSSGYTEAFF.